The clone carrying this TCR beta chain was seen ten or more times. Antigen unknown. A junction end diverges from the germline sequence, so it may reflect a read error. The data derive from a study of Graves' ophthalmopathy and Graves' hyperthyroidism. On the study more broadly: The blood sample was drawn at first diagnosis and before any treatment. Study-wide results and caveats: Most expanded thyroid clonotypes above 0.001 frequency also appeared in blood.

Germline loops: CDR1 SNHLY, CDR2 FYNNEI. CDR3 length equals 13 residues. Beta-chain TCR CDR3 regions were amplified from RNA transcripts. The first round was an RT-PCR with HTBI primers, and the second round was a multiplex PCR. TCRdb redid the calling of the multiplex PCR reads with MiXCR, one entry per CDR3 protein. The sample records fewer than 400,000 distinct CDR3 sequences, approximately 20% being singletons. Uncontrolled infections, pregnancy, lactation or other autoimmune diseases led to patient exclusion. The PBMC fraction was derived from around 10 ml of fresh peripheral blood. This receptor was taken from a woman aged 18-30 years with Graves' ophthalmopathy. V is TRBV2 and J is TRBJ2-7; 7 bases are a match to TRBD2. The sample was peripheral blood. As DNA, the CDR3 is TGTGCCAGCAGTGAAGCGGCACTAGCGCGAGCGACCTTC. Translating gives CASSEAALARATF.